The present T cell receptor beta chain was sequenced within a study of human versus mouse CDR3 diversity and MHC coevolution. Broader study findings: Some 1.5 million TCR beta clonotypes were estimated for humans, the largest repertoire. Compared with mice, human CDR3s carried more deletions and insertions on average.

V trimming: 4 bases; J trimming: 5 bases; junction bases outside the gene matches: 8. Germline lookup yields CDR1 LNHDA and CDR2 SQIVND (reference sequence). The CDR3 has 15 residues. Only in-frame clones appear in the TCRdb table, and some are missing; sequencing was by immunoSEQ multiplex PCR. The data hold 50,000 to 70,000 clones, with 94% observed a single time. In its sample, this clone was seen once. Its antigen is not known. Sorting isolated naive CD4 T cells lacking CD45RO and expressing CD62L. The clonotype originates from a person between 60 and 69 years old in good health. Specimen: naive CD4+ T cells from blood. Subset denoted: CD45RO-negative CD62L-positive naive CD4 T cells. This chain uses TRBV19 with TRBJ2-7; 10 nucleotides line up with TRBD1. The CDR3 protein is CASSTVGQGLHEQYF. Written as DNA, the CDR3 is TGTGCCAGTAGTACTGTGGGACAGGGGCTGCACGAGCAGTACTTC.